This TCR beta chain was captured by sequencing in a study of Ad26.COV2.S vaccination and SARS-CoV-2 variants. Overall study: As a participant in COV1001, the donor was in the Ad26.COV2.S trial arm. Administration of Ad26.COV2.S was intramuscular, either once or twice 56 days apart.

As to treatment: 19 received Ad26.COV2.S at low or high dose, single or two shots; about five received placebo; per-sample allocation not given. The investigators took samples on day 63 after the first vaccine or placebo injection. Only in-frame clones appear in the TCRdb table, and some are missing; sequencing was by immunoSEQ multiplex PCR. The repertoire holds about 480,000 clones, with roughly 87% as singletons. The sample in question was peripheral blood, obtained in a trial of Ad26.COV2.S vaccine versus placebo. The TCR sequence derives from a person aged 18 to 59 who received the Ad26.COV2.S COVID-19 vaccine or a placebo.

CDR3 loop: CASSDGQYEQYF. CDR3 coding DNA: TGTGCCAGCAGTGACGGGCAGTACGAGCAGTACTTC. The J gene is TRBJ2-7, the V gene TRBV6-1; D is unresolved. V dropped 3 bases and J dropped 4 bases, with 7 bases sitting between them. The germline gives CDR1 MNHNS, CDR2 SASEGT. The CDR3 is 12 residues long.